The 26 T cell receptor beta chains below come from one sample, sequenced in a study of blood T cells in healthy people across ages. Through a sample-barcoded 5' primer and a J-beta primer mix, a second PCR was run for about 6 to 11 cycles. TCRdb passed the 5' RACE reads through MiXCR, listing each CDR3 protein once. The sample lists about 640,000 distinct CDR3 sequences; about 54% were seen once. Source material: blood. These receptors were taken from a man aged 55-75 years in good health.

The chain is built from TRBV7-8 and TRBJ2-3, with D possibly TRBD2 on 6 matching bases. The CDR3 covers 16 residues. V was pared by 1 base and J by 6 bases, with 17 bases between. CDR1 and CDR2 from the germline V gene are SGHVS and FQNEAQ. This CDR3 reads CASSLEVTSFEDTQYF. The CDR3 DNA reads TGTGCCAGCAGCTTAGAGGTGACTAGTTTTGAGGATACGCAGTATTTT.

The rearrangement links TRBV29-1 to TRBJ1-1; D might be TRBD1 (5 bases). Deletions cut 7 bases from V and 11 bases from J, with 20 bases between. The CDR3 is 12 amino acids. Germline CDR1 reads SQVTM; CDR2 reads ANQGSEA. The CDR3 reads CSGGPGRVVAFF. CDR3 DNA: TGCAGCGGGGGTCCTGGCAGGGTGGTCGCTTTCTTT.

This clonotype was observed a few times. J is TRBJ2-3 and V is TRBV11-3, with 9 bases aligning to TRBD1. V lost 5 bases and J lost 2; bases outside the gene matches: 5. The CDR3 loop spans 15 amino acids. Looked up from germline, CDR1 is SGHNT and CDR2 is YENEEA. The CDR3 region has the DNA TGTGCCAGCAGCCTCGGGACAGGGACCACAGATACGCAGTATTTT. As protein: CASSLGTGTTDTQYF. Variable domain in full (rest from reference TRBV11-3 and TRBJ2-3): EAGVVQSPRYKIIEKKQPVAFWCNPISGHNTLYWYLQNLGQGPELLIRYENEEAVDDSQLPKDRFSAERLKGVDSTLKIQPAELGDSAVYLCASSLGTGTTDTQYFGPGTRLTVL.

This clonotype was detected once. The V gene is TRBV11-2, the J gene TRBJ2-4, with TRBD2 as a possible D gene (5 bases). Trimming left V 4 bases short and J 3 bases short, with 13 bases between. Germline V lookup: CDR1 SGHAT, CDR2 FQNNGV. The CDR3 sequence is 15 residues long. This CDR3 reads CASSWPGSLKNIQYF. For the CDR3, the DNA is TGTGCCAGCAGCTGGCCGGGATCCCTCAAAAACATTCAGTACTTC.

In DNA form, the CDR3 reads TGTGCCAGCAGCCCCCGACTAGCGGGGGCCTACAATGAGCAGTACTTC. It yields the protein CASSPRLAGAYNEQYF. The V and J genes are TRBV3-1 and TRBJ2-4; 12 nucleotides match TRBD2. After removal of 4 bases from V and 13 bases from J, the junction contained 14 bases not matched to a gene. The CDR3 length is 16 residues. CDR1 and CDR2 from the germline V gene are LGHDT and YNNKEL (reference sequence).

In nucleotides, the CDR3 is TGTGCCAGCACGTTAGAGAGGCGGTTAGGAGAGACCCAGTACTTC. It codes for CASTLERRLGETQYF. V is TRBV2 and J is TRBJ2-7, with D uncertain. The assigned J gene may be wrong: the sequence end matches TRBJ2-5 better. The CDR3 is 15 residues long. Per germline, CDR1 SNHLY and CDR2 FYNNEI.

The chain has TRBV5-1 and TRBJ1-1; TRBD1 matches 7 bases. The junction had 9 bases not matched to a gene; V was cut back by 0 bases and J by 1 base. Germline CDR1 and CDR2: SGHRS and YFSETQ. The CDR3 is 17 amino acids. Here the CDR3 DNA reads TGCGCCAGCAGCTTGGCGGTTGGGGGACAGACGAACACTGAAGCTTTCTTT. As protein: CASSLAVGGQTNTEAFF.

Concerning this clonotype: A much larger clone sits a single nucleotide away, making a read error possible. The chain joins TRBV20-1 to TRBJ2-1; 9 positions agree with TRBD2. The V gene's germline CDR1 is DFQATT and CDR2 SNEGSKA (reference sequence). The CDR3 sequence is 12 residues long. The trim removed 5 bases at V and 7 bases at J, leaving 3 bases unmatched. The CDR3: CSAEGLANEQFF. DNA for the CDR3: TGCAGTGCTGAGGGACTAGCTAATGAGCAGTTCTTC.

The chain uses TRBV6-5 and TRBJ2-5; 9 positions match TRBD1. V lost 9 bases, J lost 13 bases, and 21 bases stayed unmatched. Germline-derived CDR1 and CDR2 are MNHEY and SVGAGI. The CDR3 sequence is 15 residues long. CDR3 amino acids: CASWENTNRDRDAYF. CDR3 DNA: TGTGCCAGTTGGGAAAATACAAACCGGGACAGGGATGCGTACTTC.

The chain has TRBV7-2 and TRBJ2-2, with no clear D. Germline assignment: CDR1 SGHTA and CDR2 FQGNSA. This CDR3 contains 14 residues. The V gene lost 2 bases and the J gene lost 7 bases, with 11 bases spanning the gap. The CDR3 loop is CASSLQSSRGELFF. The CDR3 bases are TGTGCCAGCAGCTTACAAAGCAGTCGCGGGGAGCTGTTTTTT.

As DNA, the CDR3 is TGCGCCAGCAGCCAAATAGCGGGGGGCTCGACCTACGAGCAGTACTTC. It codes for CASSQIAGGSTYEQYF. The chain employs TRBV4-1 and TRBJ2-7; 10 positions agree with TRBD2. The CDR3 extends over 16 amino acids. Per the germline V gene, CDR1 is MGHRA and CDR2 is YSYEKL. The V segment lost 2 bases and the J segment 2 bases; nucleotides outside the gene matches: 6.

This clonotype was seen once. This chain connects TRBV5-1 to TRBJ2-5; D is possibly TRBD2 (7 bases). This CDR3 spans 15 amino acids. From germline, CDR1 is SGHRS and CDR2 YFSETQ. V lost 4 bases, J lost 4 bases, and 17 bases lay in between. CDR3 in DNA: TGCGCCAGCAGCCCCCTTACCGGGGGGCCAGAGACCCAGTACTTC. It codes for CASSPLTGGPETQYF.

CDR3 DNA: TGCAGTGCAGCCTGGGCTAACTATGGCTACACCTTC. Amino acids: CSAAWANYGYTF. The chain is built from TRBV20-1 and TRBJ1-2; no definite D call. The V end lost 6 bases, the J end lost 0 bases, and 8 bases lay between the germline ends. Germline loops: CDR1 DFQATT, CDR2 SNEGSKA (reference sequence). CDR3 size: 12 residues.

This clonotype is a singleton in its sample. V is TRBV12-3 or TRBV12-4 and J is TRBJ2-5; D remains unclear. The CDR3 extends over 12 amino acids. Trimming took off 6 bases at V and 5 bases at J, with 10 bases between the two ends. The CDR3 loop is CASSPNTETQYF. The DNA for the CDR3 is TGTGCCAGCAGCCCGAATACGGAGACCCAGTACTTC.

The chain joins TRBV28 to TRBJ2-2, with D perhaps matching TRBD1 or TRBD2 (5 bases each). Per germline, CDR1 MDHEN and CDR2 SYDVKM. The V end was cut by 5 bases, the J end by 12 bases, with 22 bases between. The length of the CDR3 is 15 residues. In DNA, the CDR3 is TGTGCCAGCAGTCCCCGGGGCAGGGCGGTCGGAAAGCTGTTTTTT. Residues: CASSPRGRAVGKLFF.

This clonotype was recorded at least ten times. This chain links TRBV27 with TRBJ1-2; D unclear. Germline loops: CDR1 MNHEY, CDR2 SMNVEV (reference sequence). V was cut by 3 bases and J by 2 bases, with 7 bases left in between. The CDR3 is made up of 13 amino acids. The CDR3 spells CASSFEGNYGYTF. CDR3 coding DNA: TGTGCCAGCAGTTTCGAAGGGAACTATGGCTACACCTTC.

The rearrangement uses TRBV29-1 and TRBJ2-7, with D perhaps TRBD2 (7 bases). V shed 4 bases and J shed 6 bases, with 13 bases lying between them. This CDR3 contains 12 residues. Per germline, CDR1 SQVTM and CDR2 ANQGSEA. The CDR3 sequence: CSVAGRGGEQYF. The CDR3, as DNA: TGCAGCGTTGCCGGTAGGGGGGGCGAGCAGTACTTC.

This chain links TRBV11-2 with TRBJ1-6; D call uncertain. Germline CDR1 and CDR2: SGHAT and FQNNGV. The CDR3 has 16 amino acids. V was clipped by 5 bases and J by 0 bases, with 11 bases between them. The DNA of the CDR3 is TGTGCCAGCAGCATTCAGGCCAGCTCCTATAATTCACCCCTCCACTTT. It translates to CASSIQASSYNSPLHF.

This clonotype was seen a few times. This rearrangement joins TRBV2 to TRBJ1-4, with D possibly matching TRBD1 (6 bases). The CDR3 is 15 residues long. The germline gives CDR1 SNHLY, CDR2 FYNNEI. V was trimmed by 6 bases and J by 4 bases, leaving 15 bases between them. CDR3 residues: CASRAVGALNEKLFF. CDR3 sequence (DNA): TGTGCCAGCAGGGCGGTGGGGGCCCTTAATGAAAAACTGTTTTTT.

This clonotype has a handful of counts. J is TRBJ2-5 and V is TRBV7-6; D unclear. With the DNA end fitting TRBJ2-7 better, the J assignment may be wrong. There are 13 residues in the CDR3. Per germline, CDR1 SGHVS and CDR2 FNYEAQ. The DNA of the CDR3 is TGTGCCAGCAGCGTGTCGATGAGTTCCGAGCAGTACTTC. Protein sequence: CASSVSMSSEQYF.

This chain connects TRBV6-2 or TRBV6-3 to TRBJ2-6; D unclear. CDR1 and CDR2 from the germline V gene are MNHEY and SVGEGT. CDR3 size: 15 residues. The V gene lost 6 bases and the J gene lost 4 bases, with 13 bases spanning the gap. The CDR3 is CASSFVQAGANVLTF. CDR3 sequence (DNA): TGTGCCAGCAGCTTCGTCCAGGCAGGGGCCAACGTCCTGACTTTC.

V is TRBV27 and J is TRBJ2-5, with 12 bases that match TRBD2. The CDR3 runs 16 residues. The germline gives CDR1 MNHEY, CDR2 SMNVEV (reference sequence). V lost 1 base to trimming and J lost 2 bases; unmatched junction nucleotides: 2. CDR3 in DNA: TGTGCCAGCAGTTTATATCTAGCGGGGGGGCAAGAGACCCAGTACTTC. Protein: CASSLYLAGGQETQYF.

The chain links TRBV3-1 to TRBJ2-1; TRBD1 matches at 7 bases. The V gene's germline CDR1 is LGHDT and CDR2 YNNKEL (reference sequence). The CDR3 loop spans 15 amino acids. V gave up 5 bases and J gave up 9 bases; unmatched junction bases: 13. The CDR3 spells CASSLRGTGVGEQFF. The CDR3 nucleotides are TGTGCCAGCAGCTTGAGGGGAACAGGGGTAGGTGAGCAGTTCTTC.

The V and J genes are TRBV5-5 and TRBJ2-3; tentatively, D is TRBD2 (6 bases). The CDR3 consists of 18 residues. V gave up 4 bases and J gave up 1 base, with 22 bases separating them. From germline, CDR1 is SGHKS and CDR2 YYEKEE (reference sequence). The CDR3 nucleotides are TGTGCCAGCAGCATCCCCGAACTTGTCGGGACTCGCACAGATACGCAGTATTTT. Amino acid sequence: CASSIPELVGTRTDTQYF.

This clonotype appeared many times. The J gene is TRBJ1-4, the V gene TRBV7-2; D not certain. Germline loops: CDR1 SGHTA, CDR2 FQGNSA. V was clipped by 5 bases and J by 10 bases, with 11 bases between them. The CDR3 is made up of 12 amino acids. CDR3 in amino acids: CASSPGVGKLFF. The DNA of the CDR3 is TGTGCCAGCAGCCCGGGCGTGGGAAAACTGTTTTTT.

The V call is TRBV4-1, the J call TRBJ2-1; possible D gene TRBD2, 5 bases. The ends were cut back, 3 bases at V and 1 base at J, with 13 bases in the middle. The CDR3 is 16 amino acids. CDR1 is MGHRA and CDR2 is YSYEKL in the germline V gene. The CDR3, as DNA: TGCGCCAGCAGCCATACCCGGGATAGTTCCTACAATGAGCAGTTCTTC. Translating it yields CASSHTRDSSYNEQFF.